This TCR beta chain appears in the sequencing data of a study of T-cell memory formation after mild COVID-19. This clonotype showed up many times. What it binds is not known. TCRdb recomputed calls from the 5' RACE reads with MiXCR, one row per CDR3 protein. Here the sample spans 50,000 or so distinct CDR3 sequences, approximately 9% being singletons. V was pared by 6 bases and J by 8 bases, with 3 bases of the junction left unmatched. The CDR3 loop spans 12 amino acids. Per the germline V gene, CDR1 is MNHEY and CDR2 is SVGEGT. The study's findings and limits: Day 15 to 85 contracting clones showed balanced CD4/CD8; later expanders leaned CD4+.

Sequencing used PBMCs or a T cell subset sorted from them (not recorded which). This clonotype was obtained from an adult woman who had mild COVID-19 (a few samples of this study predate the infection). Cell type and time point are not known. The chain is built from TRBV6-2 or TRBV6-3 and TRBJ2-1; 8 bases are shared with TRBD1. CDR3 nucleotides: TGTGCCAGCAGCGGACAGGGCCATGAGCAGTTCTTC. Protein sequence: CASSGQGHEQFF.